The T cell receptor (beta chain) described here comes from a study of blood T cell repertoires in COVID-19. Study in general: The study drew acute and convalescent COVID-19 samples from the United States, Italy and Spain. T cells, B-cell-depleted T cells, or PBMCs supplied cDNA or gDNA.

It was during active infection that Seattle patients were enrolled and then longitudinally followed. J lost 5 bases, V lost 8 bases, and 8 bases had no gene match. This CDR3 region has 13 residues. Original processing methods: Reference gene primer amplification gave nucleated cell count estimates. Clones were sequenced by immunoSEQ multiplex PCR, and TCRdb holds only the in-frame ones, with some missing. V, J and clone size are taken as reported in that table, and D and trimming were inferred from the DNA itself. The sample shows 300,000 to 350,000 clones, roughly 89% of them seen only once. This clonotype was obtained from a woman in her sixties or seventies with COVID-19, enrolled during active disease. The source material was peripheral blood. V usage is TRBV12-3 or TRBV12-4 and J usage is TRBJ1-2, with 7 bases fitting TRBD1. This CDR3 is CASWGRGVYGYTF. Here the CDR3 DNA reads TGTGCCAGCTGGGGCAGGGGGGTATATGGCTACACCTTC.